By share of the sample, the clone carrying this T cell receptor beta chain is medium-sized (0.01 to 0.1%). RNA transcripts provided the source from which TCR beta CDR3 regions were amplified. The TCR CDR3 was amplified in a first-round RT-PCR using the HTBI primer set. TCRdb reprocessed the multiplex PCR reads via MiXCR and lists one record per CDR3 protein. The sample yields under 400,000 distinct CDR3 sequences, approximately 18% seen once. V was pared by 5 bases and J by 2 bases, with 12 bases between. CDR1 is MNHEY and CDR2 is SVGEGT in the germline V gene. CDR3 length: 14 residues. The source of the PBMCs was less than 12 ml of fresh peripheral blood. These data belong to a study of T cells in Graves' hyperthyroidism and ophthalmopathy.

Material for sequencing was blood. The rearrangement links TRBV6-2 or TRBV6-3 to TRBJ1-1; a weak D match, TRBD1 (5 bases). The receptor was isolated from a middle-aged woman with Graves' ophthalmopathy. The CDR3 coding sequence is TGTGCCAGCAGTAGGGCAGGGACTAACACTGAAGCTTTCTTT. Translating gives CASSRAGTNTEAFF.